Below are 10 T cell receptor beta chains sequenced from a single sample in a study of T-cell reconstitution after alpha-beta-depleted transplantation in children. As it was prepared, the TCRbeta library received unique molecular identifiers. Each CDR3 protein gets one entry after TCRdb re-called the PCR reads with MiXCR. The sample has roughly 670,000 distinct CDR3 sequences; roughly 13% are singletons. Sequences were derived from PBMCs, sampled before TCRalphabeta/CD19-depleted stem cell transplant. These receptors were collected from a girl aged 2 to 10 with congenital amegakaryocytic thrombocytopenia, due to receive a stem cell transplant.

This clonotype was counted at least ten times. J is TRBJ1-1 and V is TRBV29-1, with D unclear. Trimming took off 5 bases at V and 1 base at J, with 2 bases between the two ends. Germline assignment: CDR1 SQVTM and CDR2 ANQGSEA. The CDR3 has 10 residues. CDR3 loop: CSVRNTEAFF. The DNA of the CDR3 is TGCAGCGTTAGGAACACTGAAGCTTTCTTT.

This clonotype came up many times. The gene calls are TRBV6-5 and TRBJ2-4; possible D gene TRBD2, 6 bases. The CDR3 length is 17 residues. Trimming pared 0 bases from V and 2 bases from J, leaving 14 bases between. CDR1 is MNHEY, CDR2 SVGAGI, per germline. CDR3 coding DNA: TGTGCCAGCAGTTACTCTGCGGGATTATTAACCAAAAACATTCAGTACTTC. It translates to CASSYSAGLLTKNIQYF.

This clonotype was detected ten times or more. The chain has TRBV29-1 and TRBJ1-1; unclear D gene. The V gene's germline CDR1 is SQVTM and CDR2 ANQGSEA. The CDR3 runs 12 residues. The V gene lost 8 bases and the J gene lost 0 bases, with 10 bases spanning the gap. The CDR3, as DNA: TGCAGCTCAATCCACCTGAACACTGAAGCTTTCTTT. Encoded protein: CSSIHLNTEAFF. The full variable domain, rest sourced from reference TRBV29-1 and TRBJ1-1, is SAVISQKPSRDICQRGTSLTIQCQVDSQVTMMFWYRQQPGQSLTLIATANQGSEATYESGFVIDKFPISRPNLTFSTLTVSNMSPEDSSIYLCSSIHLNTEAFFGQGTRLTVV.

This chain links TRBV12-3 or TRBV12-4 with TRBJ2-7; 7 bases fit TRBD1. V shed 7 bases, J shed 2 bases, and the junction held 5 bases outside the gene matches. The CDR3 is 13 amino acids. Here the CDR3 reads CASTEGTAYEQYF. The CDR3 coding sequence is TGTGCCAGCACCGAGGGGACAGCCTACGAGCAGTACTTC.

The chain recombines TRBV7-2 with TRBJ1-5, with D possibly being TRBD1 (6 bases). The CDR3 contains 18 residues. V was trimmed by 0 bases and J by 0 bases, leaving 15 bases between them. CDR1 is SGHTA, CDR2 FQGNSA, per germline. The CDR3 protein is CASSLAHHRDFSNQPQHF. CDR3 sequence (DNA): TGTGCCAGCAGCTTAGCCCACCACAGGGATTTTAGCAATCAGCCCCAGCATTTT.

This clonotype was observed a few times. The rearrangement links TRBV19 to TRBJ1-2; D is perhaps TRBD1 (5 bases). Germline V gives CDR1 LNHDA, CDR2 SQIVND (reference sequence). This CDR3 comprises 12 residues. Deletions cut 7 bases from V and 4 bases from J, with 10 bases between. The CDR3 loop is CASTDRPYGYTF. DNA of the CDR3: TGTGCCAGTACTGACAGACCCTATGGCTACACCTTC.

This clonotype is judged medium-sized. The chain employs TRBV12-3 or TRBV12-4 and TRBJ1-1; D is unresolved. The CDR3 contains 13 residues. Trimming pared 6 bases from V and 2 bases from J, leaving 10 bases between. The CDR3 DNA sequence: TGTGCCAGCAGCCTCGGACCTAACACTGAAGCTTTCTTT. Encoded protein: CASSLGPNTEAFF.

This clonotype was detected many times. This chain links TRBV27 with TRBJ2-7, with 8 bases that match TRBD1. The CDR3 loop spans 13 amino acids. Germline assignment: CDR1 MNHEY and CDR2 SMNVEV (reference sequence). V lost 8 bases, J lost 3 bases, and 6 bases stayed unmatched. The DNA of the CDR3 is TGTGCCAGCGGCCCCGGACAGGGCTACGAGCAGTACTTC. This codes for CASGPGQGYEQYF.

The chain recombines TRBV20-1 with TRBJ2-3, with TRBD2 matching over 10 bases. CDR3 size: 14 residues. The J segment lost 3 bases and the V segment lost 3 bases, leaving 3 bases of the junction unmatched. Germline loops: CDR1 DFQATT, CDR2 SNEGSKA (reference sequence). The CDR3 spells CSASSAGGTDTQYF. CDR3 coding DNA: TGCAGTGCTAGTTCAGCGGGAGGGACAGATACGCAGTATTTT.

This clonotype occurred many times. The chain uses TRBV27 and TRBJ2-5; possibly TRBD1 or TRBD2 for D (6 bases each). Trimming removed 2 bases from V and 1 base from J, with 11 bases in between. The CDR3 loop spans 15 amino acids. Germline V gene data show CDR1 as MNHEY and CDR2 as SMNVEV (reference sequence). CDR3 sequence: CASSLISGAQETQYF. Here the CDR3 DNA reads TGTGCCAGCAGTTTAATTTCGGGGGCCCAAGAGACCCAGTACTTC.